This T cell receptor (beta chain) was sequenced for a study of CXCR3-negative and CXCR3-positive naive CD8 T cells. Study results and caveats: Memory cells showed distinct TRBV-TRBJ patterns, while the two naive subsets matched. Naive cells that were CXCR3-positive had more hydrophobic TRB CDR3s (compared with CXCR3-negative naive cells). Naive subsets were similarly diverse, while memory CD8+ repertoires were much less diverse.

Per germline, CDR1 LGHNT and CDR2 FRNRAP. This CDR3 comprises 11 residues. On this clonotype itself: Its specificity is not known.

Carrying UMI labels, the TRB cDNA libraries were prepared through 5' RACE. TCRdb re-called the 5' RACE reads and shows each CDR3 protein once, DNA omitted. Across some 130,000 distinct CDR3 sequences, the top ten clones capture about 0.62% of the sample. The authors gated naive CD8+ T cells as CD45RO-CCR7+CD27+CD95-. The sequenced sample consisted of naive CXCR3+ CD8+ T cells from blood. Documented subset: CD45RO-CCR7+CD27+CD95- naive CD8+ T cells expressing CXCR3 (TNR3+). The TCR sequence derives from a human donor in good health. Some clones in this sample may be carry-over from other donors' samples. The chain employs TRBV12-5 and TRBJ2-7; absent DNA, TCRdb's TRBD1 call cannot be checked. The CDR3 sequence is CASEGGYEQYF.